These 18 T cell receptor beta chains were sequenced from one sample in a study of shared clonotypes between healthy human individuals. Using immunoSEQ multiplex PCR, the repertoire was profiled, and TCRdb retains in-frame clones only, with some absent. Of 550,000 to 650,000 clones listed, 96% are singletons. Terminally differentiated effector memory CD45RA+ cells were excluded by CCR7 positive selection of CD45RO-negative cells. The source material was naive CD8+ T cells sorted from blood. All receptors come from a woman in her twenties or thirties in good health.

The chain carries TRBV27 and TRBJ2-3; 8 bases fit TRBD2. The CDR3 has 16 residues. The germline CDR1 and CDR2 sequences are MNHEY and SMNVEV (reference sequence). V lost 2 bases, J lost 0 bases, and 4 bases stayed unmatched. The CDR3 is CASSLQLAASTDTQYF. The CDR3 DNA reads TGTGCCAGCAGTTTACAACTAGCGGCTAGCACAGATACGCAGTATTTT.

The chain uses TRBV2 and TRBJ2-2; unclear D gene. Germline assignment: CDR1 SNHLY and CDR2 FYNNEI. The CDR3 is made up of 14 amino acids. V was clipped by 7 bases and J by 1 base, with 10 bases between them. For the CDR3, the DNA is TGTGCCAGCAAGGTGGGCCTGAACACCGGGGAGCTGTTTTTT. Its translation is CASKVGLNTGELFF.

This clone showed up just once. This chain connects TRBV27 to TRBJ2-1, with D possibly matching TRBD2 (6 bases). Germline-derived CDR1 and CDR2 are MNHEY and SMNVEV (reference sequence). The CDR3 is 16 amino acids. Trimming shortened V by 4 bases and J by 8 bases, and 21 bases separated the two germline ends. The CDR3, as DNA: TGTGCCAGCAGTTCTAGCCCGGTGGGGGGTGGAGATGAGCAGTTCTTC. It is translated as CASSSSPVGGGDEQFF.

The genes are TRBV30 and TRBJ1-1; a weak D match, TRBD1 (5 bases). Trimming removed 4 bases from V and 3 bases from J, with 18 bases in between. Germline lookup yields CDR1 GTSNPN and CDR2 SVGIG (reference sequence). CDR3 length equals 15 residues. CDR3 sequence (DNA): TGTGCCTGGAAGGGGCCGGGGTTTTTGCACACTGAAGCTTTCTTT. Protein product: CAWKGPGFLHTEAFF.

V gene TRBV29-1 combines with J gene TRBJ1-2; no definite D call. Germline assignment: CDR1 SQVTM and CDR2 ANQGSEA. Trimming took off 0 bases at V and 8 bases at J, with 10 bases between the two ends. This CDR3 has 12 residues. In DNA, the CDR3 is TGCAGCGTTGAAGATGGCGCTGACGGCTACACCTTC. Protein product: CSVEDGADGYTF.

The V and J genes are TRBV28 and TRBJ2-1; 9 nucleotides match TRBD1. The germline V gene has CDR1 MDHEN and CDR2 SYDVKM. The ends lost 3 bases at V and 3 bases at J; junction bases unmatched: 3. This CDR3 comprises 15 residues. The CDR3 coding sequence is TGTGCCAGCAGTTTTCTGGACAGGGGCTACAATGAGCAGTTCTTC. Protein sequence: CASSFLDRGYNEQFF. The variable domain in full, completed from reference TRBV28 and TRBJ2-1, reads DVKVTQSSRYLVKRTGEKVFLECVQDMDHENMFWYRQDPGLGLRLIYFSYDVKMKEKGDIPEGYSVSREKKERFSLILESASTNQTSMYLCASSFLDRGYNEQFFGPGTRLTVL.

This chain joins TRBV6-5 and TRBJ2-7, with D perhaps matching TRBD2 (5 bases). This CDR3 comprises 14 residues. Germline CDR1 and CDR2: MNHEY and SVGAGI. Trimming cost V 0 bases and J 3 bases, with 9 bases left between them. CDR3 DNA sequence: TGTGCCAGCAGTTACTCGCAAGCGGTCTACGAGCAGTACTTC. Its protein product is CASSYSQAVYEQYF.

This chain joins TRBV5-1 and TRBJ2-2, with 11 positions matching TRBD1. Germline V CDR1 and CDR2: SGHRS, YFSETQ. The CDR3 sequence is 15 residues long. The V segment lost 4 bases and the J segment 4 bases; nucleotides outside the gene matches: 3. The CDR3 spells CASSGGQGVTGELFF. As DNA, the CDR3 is TGCGCCAGCAGCGGGGGACAGGGGGTCACCGGGGAGCTGTTTTTT.

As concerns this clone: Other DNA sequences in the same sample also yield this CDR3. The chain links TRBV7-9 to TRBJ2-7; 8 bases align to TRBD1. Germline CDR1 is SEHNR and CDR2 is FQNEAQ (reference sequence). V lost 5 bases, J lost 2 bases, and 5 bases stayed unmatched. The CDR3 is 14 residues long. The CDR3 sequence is CASSPDRGTYEQYF. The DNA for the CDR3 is TGTGCCAGCAGCCCCGACAGGGGCACCTACGAGCAGTACTTC. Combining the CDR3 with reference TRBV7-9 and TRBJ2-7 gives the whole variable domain DTGVSQNPRHKITKRGQNVTFRCDPISEHNRLYWYRQTLGQGPEFLTYFQNEAQLEKSRLLSDRFSAERPKGSFSTLEIQRTEQGDSAMYLCASSPDRGTYEQYFGPGTRLTVT.

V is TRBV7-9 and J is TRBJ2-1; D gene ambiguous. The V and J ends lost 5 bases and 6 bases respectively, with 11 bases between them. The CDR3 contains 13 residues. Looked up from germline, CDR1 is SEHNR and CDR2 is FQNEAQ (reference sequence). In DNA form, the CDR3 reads TGTGCCAGCAGCCTCTATCCCGGCAATGAGCAGTTCTTC. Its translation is CASSLYPGNEQFF. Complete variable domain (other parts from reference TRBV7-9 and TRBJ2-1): DTGVSQNPRHKITKRGQNVTFRCDPISEHNRLYWYRQTLGQGPEFLTYFQNEAQLEKSRLLSDRFSAERPKGSFSTLEIQRTEQGDSAMYLCASSLYPGNEQFFGPGTRLTVL.

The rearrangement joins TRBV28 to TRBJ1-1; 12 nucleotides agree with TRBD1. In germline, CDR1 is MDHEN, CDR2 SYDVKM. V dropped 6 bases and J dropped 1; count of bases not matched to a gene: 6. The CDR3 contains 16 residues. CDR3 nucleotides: TGTGCCAGCAGCCGGGGACAGGGGGCAGGGAACACTGAAGCTTTCTTT. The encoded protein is CASSRGQGAGNTEAFF.

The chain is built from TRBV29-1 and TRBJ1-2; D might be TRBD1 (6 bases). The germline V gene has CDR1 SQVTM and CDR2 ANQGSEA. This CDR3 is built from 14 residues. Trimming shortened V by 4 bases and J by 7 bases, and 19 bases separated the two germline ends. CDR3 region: CSVVSEDSSLGYTF. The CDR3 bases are TGCAGCGTTGTTTCTGAGGACAGTTCCCTTGGCTACACCTTC.

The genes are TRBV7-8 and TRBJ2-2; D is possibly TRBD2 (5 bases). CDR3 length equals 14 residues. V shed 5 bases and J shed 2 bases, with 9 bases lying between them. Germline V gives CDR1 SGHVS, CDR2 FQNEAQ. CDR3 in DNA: TGTGCCAGCAGCCCGGGGATTAACACCGGGGAGCTGTTTTTT. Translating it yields CASSPGINTGELFF.

The chain's CDR3 is CASSKRLIGRTDTQYF. CDR3 nucleotide sequence: TGTGCCAGCAGCAAACGACTAATCGGGAGGACAGATACGCAGTATTTT. This sequence joins TRBV21-1 and TRBJ2-3; the table's TRBD2 call for D was not verified on the DNA. TRBV21-1 is assigned pseudogene status. The CDR3 runs to 16 residues.

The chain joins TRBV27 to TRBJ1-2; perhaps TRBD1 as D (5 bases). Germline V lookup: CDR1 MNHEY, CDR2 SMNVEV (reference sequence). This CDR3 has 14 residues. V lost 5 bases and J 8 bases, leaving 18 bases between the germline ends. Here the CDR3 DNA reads TGTGCCAGCAGTCCCACCCAGGGATGGGAAGGCTACACCTTC. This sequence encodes CASSPTQGWEGYTF.

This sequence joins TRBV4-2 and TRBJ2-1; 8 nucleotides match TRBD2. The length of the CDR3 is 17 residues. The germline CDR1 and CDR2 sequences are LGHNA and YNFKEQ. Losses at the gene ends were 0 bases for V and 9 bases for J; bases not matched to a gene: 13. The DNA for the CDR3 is TGTGCCAGCAGCCAAGATTTGGTAGCGGGATATATAAGTGAGCAGTTCTTC. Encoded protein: CASSQDLVAGYISEQFF.

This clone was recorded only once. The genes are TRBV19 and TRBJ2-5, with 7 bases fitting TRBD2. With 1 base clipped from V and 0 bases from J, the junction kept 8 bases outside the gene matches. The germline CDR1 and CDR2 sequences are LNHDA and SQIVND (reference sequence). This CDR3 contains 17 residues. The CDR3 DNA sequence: TGTGCCAGTAGTATAGTTGCGCGTCTAGCGGACCAAGAGACCCAGTACTTC. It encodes CASSIVARLADQETQYF.

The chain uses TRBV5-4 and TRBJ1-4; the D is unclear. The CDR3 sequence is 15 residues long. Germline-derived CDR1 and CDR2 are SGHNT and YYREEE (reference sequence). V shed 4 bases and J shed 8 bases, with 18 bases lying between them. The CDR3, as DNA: TGTGCCAGCAGCAGCTCGGCAGATCCTTGGGAAAAACTGTTTTTT. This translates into CASSSSADPWEKLFF.